One TCR beta chain is described in this entry. TCRdb keeps only in-frame clones here, not all; method: immunoSEQ multiplex PCR. The repertoire holds some 110,000 clones, with roughly four fifths as singletons. The CDR3 totals 13 residues. J was trimmed by 3 bases and V by 5 bases; bases with no gene match: 5. The germline V gene encodes CDR1 SGHTS and CDR2 YDEGEE. The data were obtained in a study of blood T cell repertoires in COVID-19. The clonotype was recovered from a man in his forties or fifties with acute or convalescent COVID-19. The chain combines TRBV5-8 with TRBJ2-7; 7 nucleotides agree with TRBD1. Sequences were obtained from peripheral blood. The CDR3 spells CASRRTGIYEQYF. The DNA of the CDR3 is TGTGCCAGCAGAAGGACAGGTATCTACGAGCAGTACTTC.